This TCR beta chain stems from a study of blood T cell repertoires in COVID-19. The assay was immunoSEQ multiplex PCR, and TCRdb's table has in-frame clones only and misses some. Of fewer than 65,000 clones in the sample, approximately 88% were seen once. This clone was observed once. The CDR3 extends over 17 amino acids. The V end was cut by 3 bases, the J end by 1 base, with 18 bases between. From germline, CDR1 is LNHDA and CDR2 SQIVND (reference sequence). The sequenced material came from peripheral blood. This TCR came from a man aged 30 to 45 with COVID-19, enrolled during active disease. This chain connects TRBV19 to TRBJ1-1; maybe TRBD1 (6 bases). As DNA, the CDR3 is TGTGCCAGTAGTATGACGGGACAAGGCAGACGGAACACTGAAGCTTTCTTT. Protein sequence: CASSMTGQGRRNTEAFF.